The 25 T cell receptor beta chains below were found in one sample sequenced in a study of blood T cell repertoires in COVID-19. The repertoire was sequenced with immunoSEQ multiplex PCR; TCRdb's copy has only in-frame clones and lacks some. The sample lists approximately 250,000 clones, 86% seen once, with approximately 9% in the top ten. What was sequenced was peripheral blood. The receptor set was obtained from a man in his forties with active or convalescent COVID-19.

The CDR3 bases are TGTGCCAGGGAGGCGCCCGACCAAACTCTCCACGAGCAGTACTTC. The encoded protein is CAREAPDQTLHEQYF. The genes are TRBV21-1 and TRBJ2-7; the table's D call of TRBD2 was not tested on the DNA. TRBV21-1 counts as a pseudogene. The CDR3 consists of 15 residues.

The CDR3 bases are TGTGCCAGCAGTTTTATTCCGTGGGAGGCGGATGAGCAGTTCTTC. Protein sequence: CASSFIPWEADEQFF. The chain has TRBV27 and TRBJ2-1; a possible D gene is TRBD2 (6 bases). Trimming took 3 bases from V and 8 from J, leaving 17 bases between them. Germline CDR1 MNHEY, CDR2 SMNVEV (reference sequence). This CDR3 spans 15 amino acids.

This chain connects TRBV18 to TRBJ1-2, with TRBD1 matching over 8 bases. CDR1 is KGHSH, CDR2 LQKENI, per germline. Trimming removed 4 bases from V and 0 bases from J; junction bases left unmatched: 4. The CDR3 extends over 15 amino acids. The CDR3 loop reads CASSRRDRTNYGYTF. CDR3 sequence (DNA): TGTGCCAGCTCACGCCGGGACAGGACTAACTATGGCTACACCTTC.

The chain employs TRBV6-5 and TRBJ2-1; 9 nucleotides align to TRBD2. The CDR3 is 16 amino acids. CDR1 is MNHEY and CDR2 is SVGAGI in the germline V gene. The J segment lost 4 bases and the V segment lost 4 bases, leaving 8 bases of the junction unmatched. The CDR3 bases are TGTGCCAGCAGTTCAAAGCGGGAGGTCTCGTACAATGAGCAGTTCTTC. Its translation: CASSSKREVSYNEQFF.

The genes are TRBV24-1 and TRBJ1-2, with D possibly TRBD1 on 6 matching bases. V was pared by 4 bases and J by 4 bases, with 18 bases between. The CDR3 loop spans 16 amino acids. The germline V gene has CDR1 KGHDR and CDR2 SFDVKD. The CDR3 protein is CATSEKGMGAIYGYTF. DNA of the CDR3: TGTGCCACCAGTGAGAAGGGGATGGGGGCCATCTATGGCTACACCTTC.

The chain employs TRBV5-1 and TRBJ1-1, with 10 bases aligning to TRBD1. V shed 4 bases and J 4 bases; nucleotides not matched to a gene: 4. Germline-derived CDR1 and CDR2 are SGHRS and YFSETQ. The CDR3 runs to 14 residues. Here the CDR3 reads CASSVRDRGTEAFF. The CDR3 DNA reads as TGCGCCAGCAGCGTAAGGGACAGGGGCACTGAAGCTTTCTTT.

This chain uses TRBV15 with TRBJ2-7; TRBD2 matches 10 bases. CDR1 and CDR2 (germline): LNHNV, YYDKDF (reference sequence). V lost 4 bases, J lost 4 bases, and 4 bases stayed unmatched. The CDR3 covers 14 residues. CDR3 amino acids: CATSTSGSRYEQYF. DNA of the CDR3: TGTGCCACCAGCACTAGCGGGAGTAGGTACGAGCAGTACTTC.

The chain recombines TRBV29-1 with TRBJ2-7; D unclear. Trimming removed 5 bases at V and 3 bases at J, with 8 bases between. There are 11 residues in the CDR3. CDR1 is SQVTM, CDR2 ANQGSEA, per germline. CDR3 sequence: CSVRTDYEQYF. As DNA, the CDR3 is TGCAGCGTTAGAACAGACTACGAGCAGTACTTC.

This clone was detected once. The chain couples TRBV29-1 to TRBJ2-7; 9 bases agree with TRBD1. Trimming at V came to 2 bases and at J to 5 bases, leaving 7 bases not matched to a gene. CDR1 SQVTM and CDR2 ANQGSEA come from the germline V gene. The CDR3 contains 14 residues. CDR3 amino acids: CSVEPGTGRHEQYF. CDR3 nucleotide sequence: TGCAGCGTTGAACCCGGGACAGGGCGCCACGAGCAGTACTTC.

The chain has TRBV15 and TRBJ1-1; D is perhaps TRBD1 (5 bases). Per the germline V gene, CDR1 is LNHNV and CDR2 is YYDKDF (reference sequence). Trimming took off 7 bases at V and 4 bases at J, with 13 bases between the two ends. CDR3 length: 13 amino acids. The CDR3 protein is CATNFGGGTEAFF. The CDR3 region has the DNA TGTGCCACCAATTTTGGCGGGGGCACTGAAGCTTTCTTT. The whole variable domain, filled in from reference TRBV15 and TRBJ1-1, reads DAMVIQNPRYQVTQFGKPVTLSCSQTLNHNVMYWYQQKSSQAPKLLFHYYDKDFNNEADTPDNFQSRRPNTSFCFLDIRSPGLGDTAMYLCATNFGGGTEAFFGQGTRLTVV.

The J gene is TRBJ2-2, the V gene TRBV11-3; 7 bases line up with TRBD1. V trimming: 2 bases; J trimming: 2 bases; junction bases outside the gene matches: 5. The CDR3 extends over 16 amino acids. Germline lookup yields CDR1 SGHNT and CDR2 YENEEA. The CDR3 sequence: CASSLSPGGNTGELFF. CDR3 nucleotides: TGTGCCAGCAGCTTAAGTCCAGGGGGTAACACCGGGGAGCTGTTTTTT.

The CDR3 DNA is TGTGCCATCAGGGCTACAGGGGGTAACTATGGCTACACCTTC. Translating gives CAIRATGGNYGYTF. V gene TRBV10-3 combines with J gene TRBJ1-2, with 8 positions matching TRBD1. This CDR3 comprises 14 residues. Germline V gene lookup returns CDR1 ENHRY and CDR2 SYGVKD. V lost 6 bases and J lost 1; bases outside the gene matches: 4.

Written as DNA, the CDR3 is TGTGCCAGCAGCCTGACCGCAGGGGGACAAGAGACCCAGTACTTC. This gives the protein CASSLTAGGQETQYF. The chain joins TRBV5-4 to TRBJ2-5, with 7 bases lining up with TRBD1. Germline V lookup: CDR1 SGHNT, CDR2 YYREEE (reference sequence). This CDR3 spans 15 amino acids. J lost 2 bases, V lost 4 bases, and 8 bases had no gene match.

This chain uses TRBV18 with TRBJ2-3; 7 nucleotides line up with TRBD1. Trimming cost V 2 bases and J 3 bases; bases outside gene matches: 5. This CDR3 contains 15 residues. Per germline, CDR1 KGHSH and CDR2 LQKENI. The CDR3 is CASSPLQGTTDTQYF. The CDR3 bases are TGTGCCAGCTCACCATTACAGGGGACAACAGATACGCAGTATTTT. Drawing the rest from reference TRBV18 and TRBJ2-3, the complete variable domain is NAGVMQNPRHLVRRRGQEARLRCSPMKGHSHVYWYRQLPEEGLKFMVYLQKENIIDESGMPKERFSAEFPKEGPSILRIQQVVRGDSAAYFCASSPLQGTTDTQYFGPGTRLTVL.

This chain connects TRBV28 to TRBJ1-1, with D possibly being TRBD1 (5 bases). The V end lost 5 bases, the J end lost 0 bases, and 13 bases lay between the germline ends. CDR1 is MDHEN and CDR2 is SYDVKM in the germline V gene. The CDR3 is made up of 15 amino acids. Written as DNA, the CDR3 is TGTGCCAGCAGTCTCATTACAGGCGTGAACACTGAAGCTTTCTTT. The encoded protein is CASSLITGVNTEAFF.

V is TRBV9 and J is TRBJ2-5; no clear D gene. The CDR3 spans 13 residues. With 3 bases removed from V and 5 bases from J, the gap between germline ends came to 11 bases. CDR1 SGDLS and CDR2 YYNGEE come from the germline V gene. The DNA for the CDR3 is TGTGCCAGCAGCGGAGCGAACGGGGAGACCCAGTACTTC. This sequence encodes CASSGANGETQYF.

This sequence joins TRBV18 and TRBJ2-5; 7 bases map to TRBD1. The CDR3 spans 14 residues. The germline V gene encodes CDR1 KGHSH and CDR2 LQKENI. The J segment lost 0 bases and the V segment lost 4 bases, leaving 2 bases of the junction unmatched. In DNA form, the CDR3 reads TGTGCCAGCTCACTCGGGACAGACCAAGAGACCCAGTACTTC. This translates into CASSLGTDQETQYF.

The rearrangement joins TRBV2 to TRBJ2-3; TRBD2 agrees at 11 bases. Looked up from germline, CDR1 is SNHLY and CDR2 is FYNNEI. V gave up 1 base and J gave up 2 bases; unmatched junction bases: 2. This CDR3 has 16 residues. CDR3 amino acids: CASSEVGLAVTDTQYF. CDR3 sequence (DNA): TGTGCCAGCAGTGAAGTGGGACTAGCGGTCACAGATACGCAGTATTTT.

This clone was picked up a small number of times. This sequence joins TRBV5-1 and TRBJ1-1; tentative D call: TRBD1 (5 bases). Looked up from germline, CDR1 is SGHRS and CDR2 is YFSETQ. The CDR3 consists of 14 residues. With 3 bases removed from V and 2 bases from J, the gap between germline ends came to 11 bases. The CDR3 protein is CASSWGGENTEAFF. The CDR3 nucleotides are TGCGCCAGCAGCTGGGGGGGTGAAAACACTGAAGCTTTCTTT. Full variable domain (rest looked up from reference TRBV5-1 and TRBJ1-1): KAGVTQTPRYLIKTRGQQVTLSCSPISGHRSVSWYQQTPGQGLQFLFEYFSETQRNKGNFPGRFSGRQFSNSRSEMNVSTLELGDSALYLCASSWGGENTEAFFGQGTRLTVV.

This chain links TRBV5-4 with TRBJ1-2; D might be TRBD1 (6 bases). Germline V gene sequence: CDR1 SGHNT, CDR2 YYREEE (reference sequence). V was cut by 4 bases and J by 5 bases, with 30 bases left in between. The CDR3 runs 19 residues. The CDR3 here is CASSPRGGDTMGYGYGYTF. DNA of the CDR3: TGTGCCAGCAGCCCCCGGGGAGGGGACACGATGGGGTATGGGTATGGCTACACCTTC.

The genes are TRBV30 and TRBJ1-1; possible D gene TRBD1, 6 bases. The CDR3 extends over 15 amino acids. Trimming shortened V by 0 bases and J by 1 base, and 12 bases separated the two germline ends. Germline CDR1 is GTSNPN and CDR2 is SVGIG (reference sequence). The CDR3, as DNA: TGTGCCTGGAGTGTCAGGGGCGGTGGGAACACTGAAGCTTTCTTT. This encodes CAWSVRGGGNTEAFF.

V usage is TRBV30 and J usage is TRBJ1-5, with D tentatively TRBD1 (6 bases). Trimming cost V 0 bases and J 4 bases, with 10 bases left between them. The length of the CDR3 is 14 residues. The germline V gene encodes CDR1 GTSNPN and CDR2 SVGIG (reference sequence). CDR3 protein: CAWSVSRGNQPQHF. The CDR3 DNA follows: TGTGCCTGGAGTGTAAGCAGGGGAAATCAGCCCCAGCATTTT.

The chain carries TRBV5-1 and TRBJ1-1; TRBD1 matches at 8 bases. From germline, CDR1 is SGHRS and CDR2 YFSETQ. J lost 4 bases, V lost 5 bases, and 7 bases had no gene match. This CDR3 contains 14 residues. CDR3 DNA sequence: TGCGCCAGCAGAGGACAGGGCTTAGGCACTGAAGCTTTCTTT. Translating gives CASRGQGLGTEAFF.

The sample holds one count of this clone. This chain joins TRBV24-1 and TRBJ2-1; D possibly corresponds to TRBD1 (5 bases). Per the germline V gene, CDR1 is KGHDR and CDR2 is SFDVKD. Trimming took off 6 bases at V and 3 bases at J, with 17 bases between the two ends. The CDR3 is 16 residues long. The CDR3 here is CATSPKGALFYNEQFF. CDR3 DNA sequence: TGTGCCACCAGTCCAAAAGGGGCTCTCTTCTACAATGAGCAGTTCTTC.

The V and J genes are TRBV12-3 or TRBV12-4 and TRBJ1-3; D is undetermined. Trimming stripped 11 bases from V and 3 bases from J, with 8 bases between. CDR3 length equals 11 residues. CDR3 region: CAGENGNTIYF. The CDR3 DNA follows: TGTGCCGGTGAGAATGGAAACACCATATATTTT.